The entry below describes one T cell receptor (beta chain). The record originates from a study of CD4+ T cells in melanoma. Repertoires were generated with immunoSEQ multiplex PCR, while TCRdb's copy carries only in-frame clones and drops some. The table includes about 110,000 clones, roughly 90% detected once. The TCR comes from a human donor with melanoma. Sequencing was carried out using peripheral blood.

CDR3 protein: CASSAGLAVTDTQYF. CDR3 in DNA: TGTGCCAGCAGCGCGGGACTAGCAGTCACAGATACGCAGTATTTT. The chain couples TRBV9 to TRBJ2-3; 9 bases map to TRBD2. The CDR3 extends over 15 amino acids. The V segment lost 3 bases and the J segment 2 bases; nucleotides outside the gene matches: 4. The germline CDR1 and CDR2 sequences are SGDLS and YYNGEE.